This is a list of T cell receptor beta chains from one sample in a study of regulatory T cells in long-lasting Graves disease. TCRdb redid the calling of the multiplex PCR reads with MiXCR, one entry per CDR3 protein. The profile shows about 440,000 distinct CDR3 sequences, just under 15% of them singletons. These data also formed part of another study, on T cells in Graves' hyperthyroidism and ophthalmopathy.

This material consisted of peripheral blood mononuclear cells (PBMCs), taken at new diagnosis, from a patient treated with antithyroid drugs. Every receptor here comes from a woman aged 30 to 39 with Graves disease. The CDR3 runs from the conserved cysteine through the conserved F or W. D genes are given only for firm matches. Clone size is given for some rows only: seen once, a few or many times, or a class if the clone is expanded.

j_call v_call clone_size d_call cdr3_nt cdr3_aa
TRBJ2-1 TRBV6-1 . . TGTGCCAGCAGTGAAAGAGACCGCAATGAGCAGTTCTTC CASSERDRNEQFF
TRBJ2-5 TRBV6-5 many . TGTGCCAGCAGTTACTCGACCCTCCAAGAGACCCAGTACTTC CASSYSTLQETQYF
TRBJ2-7 TRBV7-9 many . TGTGCCAGCACAACTTCGGCGGGCTCCTACGAGCAGTACTTC CASTTSAGSYEQYF
TRBJ2-2 TRBV5-1 few TRBD2 TGCGCCAGCAGCCCGGCACTTAGCGGGAGGTCTAGAAACACCGGGGAGCTGTTTTTT CASSPALSGRSRNTGELFF
TRBJ2-7 TRBV28 many TRBD2 TGTGCCAGCAGCCCCGGGACTAGCGGGACCTACGAGCAGTACTTC CASSPGTSGTYEQYF
TRBJ2-5 TRBV5-1 few TRBD2 TGCGCCAGCAGCGAAAGACTAGCGGCTCAAGAGACCCAGTACTTC CASSERLAAQETQYF
TRBJ2-4 TRBV7-2 . TRBD1 TGTGCCAGCAGCTTAGGGCCCAAACAGGGGGCAAGTGTCATTCAGTACTTC CASSLGPKQGASVIQYF
TRBJ2-1 TRBV29-1 many . TGCAGCGTTGGCTACAATGAGCAGTTCTTC CSVGYNEQFF
TRBJ1-5 TRBV20-1 many . TGCAGTGCCAGAAGGGGGGGGGCGAATAGCAATCAGCCCCAGCATTTT CSARRGGANSNQPQHF
TRBJ2-1 TRBV4-1 many TRBD2 TGCGCCAGCAGCCCTGGGGGTAGCGGGAGTACGGAGCGGTTCTTC CASSPGGSGSTERFF
TRBJ2-7 TRBV28 few TRBD1 TGTGCCAGCAGTTTCACAGGGGGACCCTACGAGCAGTACTTC CASSFTGGPYEQYF
TRBJ2-7 TRBV7-9 many . TGTGCCAGCAGCTTAGTAGGAAGGGACTACGAGCAGTACTTC CASSLVGRDYEQYF
TRBJ2-3 TRBV9 few TRBD2 TGTGCCAGCAGCGTAGAACTAGCGGGAGCTCCAGATACGCAGTATTTT CASSVELAGAPDTQYF
TRBJ2-2 TRBV19 . TRBD2 TGTGCCAGTATTGGGACTAGCGGGAGACGAGGAACCGGGGAGCTGTTTTTT CASIGTSGRRGTGELFF
TRBJ1-1 TRBV9 few . TGTGCCAGCAGCGGTTACAGTCACACTGAAGCTTTCTTT CASSGYSHTEAFF
TRBJ2-7 TRBV5-1 many . TGCGCCAGCAGCTTGCGGCCGACAGCTTTCCTCCCCCACGAGCAGTACTTC CASSLRPTAFLPHEQYF
TRBJ2-7 TRBV27 many . TGTGCCAGCAGTTCGACAGGCTCCTACGAGCAGTACTTC CASSSTGSYEQYF